This TCR beta chain is from a study of control samples from healthy donors and cancer patients. Repertoires were generated with immunoSEQ multiplex PCR, while TCRdb's copy carries only in-frame clones and drops some. The table shows approximately 46,000 clones, with around nine tenths occurring only once. Losses at the gene ends were 2 bases for V and 2 bases for J; bases not matched to a gene: 8. Germline V gene sequence: CDR1 SEHNR, CDR2 FQNEAQ (reference sequence). The CDR3 has 17 amino acids. The clonotype comes from a man aged 25 to 45 with colorectal cancer. Sample: PBMCs. The gene calls are TRBV7-9 and TRBJ2-3; 9 bases are shared with TRBD2. CDR3 loop: CASSLIAGALNTDTQYF. The CDR3 bases are TGTGCCAGCAGCTTAATAGCGGGGGCGCTTAACACAGATACGCAGTATTTT.